Listed below are T cell receptor beta chains from one sample, sequenced in a study of cytomegalovirus exposure and HLA in healthy donors. The method was immunoSEQ multiplex PCR; TCRdb's version includes in-frame clones alone and lacks a portion of them. The data hold 100,000 or so clones, with around 74% observed a single time. Sequencing used PBMCs. These receptors came from a male donor in good health and CMV-seropositive. Each CDR3 is given with its conserved first and last residue. D genes are given only for firm matches.

.	TRBV7-2	TRBJ2-2	CASSLLLVGQTSSGELFF
TRBD2	TRBV5-4	TRBJ2-7	CASSSLASGNYEQYF
.	TRBV18	TRBJ1-1	CASSPQGVRSMNTEAFF
.	TRBV4-2	TRBJ1-1	CASSHTRRGTEAFF
TRBD1	TRBV5-1	TRBJ2-7	CASSSQGQGTYEQYF
.	TRBV6-4	TRBJ2-7	CASSWRCQSSYEQYF
.	TRBV28	TRBJ1-5	CASRSGTHGSNQPQHF
.	TRBV5-6	TRBJ1-5	CASSPGARDQPQHF
TRBD2	TRBV11-2	TRBJ2-7	CASSFRTSGTYEQYF
TRBD2	TRBV27	TRBJ2-3	CASSRRGGGPDTQYF
.	TRBV7-3	TRBJ1-1	CASSSQGNTEAFF
TRBD1	TRBV5-1	TRBJ2-7	CASSLTGGNEQYF
.	TRBV25-1	TRBJ2-4	CASRGLAKNIQYF
TRBD1	TRBV7-6	TRBJ1-1	CASSTYRGQLGSGRIPEAFF
.	TRBV29-1	TRBJ2-7	CSVARGGEQYF
TRBD2	TRBV6-4	TRBJ2-5	CASSEKAGGQETQYF
.	TRBV19	TRBJ2-2	CASSKGGQYTGELFF
.	TRBV2	TRBJ1-5	CASSSQPEGNQPQHF
.	TRBV28	TRBJ2-3	CASSLAGNSDTQYF
TRBD2	TRBV5-1	TRBJ2-3	CASSLVRGVTDTQYF
.	TRBV27	TRBJ2-7	CASSPTGLSSYEQYF
TRBD2	TRBV7-2	TRBJ2-6	CAVGAGTMGANVLTF
TRBD1	TRBV9	TRBJ1-4	CASSFEGAATNEKLFF
.	TRBV9	TRBJ2-3	CASSALSTDTQYF
.	TRBV7-2	TRBJ1-5	CASSSRRLDQPQHF
.	TRBV6-5	TRBJ1-1	CAPRTASEAFF
TRBD1	TRBV13	TRBJ1-2	CASRPRDRDSYGYTF
TRBD2	TRBV6-4	TRBJ2-1	CASSEGTSGGNEQFF
.	TRBV7-2	TRBJ2-7	CASSFRYSYEQYF
.	TRBV30	TRBJ1-2	CAWSEGGAYGYTF
.	TRBV25-1	TRBJ1-4	CASGYTGPLEKLFF
.	TRBV7-9	TRBJ1-2	CASSLGYTLNYGYTF
.	TRBV18	TRBJ2-1	CASSSSSYNEQFF
TRBD1	TRBV9	TRBJ2-5	CASSQTGGRETQYF
.	TRBV14	TRBJ1-4	CASSQGQLPWELFF
TRBD2	TRBV10-3	TRBJ2-1	CAISRGSGEMDEQFF
TRBD1	TRBV30	TRBJ1-2	CAWIIPGQNGYTF
.	TRBV5-4	TRBJ1-2	CASSLEAGRSYGYTF
.	TRBV2	TRBJ2-7	CASGRDGKKMYF
TRBD2	TRBV30	TRBJ2-7	CAWCTRGGRYEQYF
.	TRBV1	TRBJ2-1	CTSSQDPGLAGAKTYNEQFF
TRBD1	TRBV15	TRBJ2-1	CATSQGQGASTLEFF
.	TRBV14	TRBJ2-3	CASSQDGQGSRYF
.	TRBV9	TRBJ2-7	CASSVGPQGSSYEQYF
.	TRBV7-9	TRBJ2-3	CASSLLSADTQYF
.	TRBV4-2	TRBJ1-5	CASSQDGGVEDQPQHF
TRBD2	TRBV4-1	TRBJ2-1	CASSLFPGGYNEQFF
TRBD2	TRBV2	TRBJ2-3	CASSLTSGLTDTQYF
TRBD1	TRBV7-9	TRBJ1-1	CASSTGDRGLNTEAFF
.	TRBV28	TRBJ1-2	CASSFRAPYGYTF
TRBD1	TRBV5-1	TRBJ1-6	CASSLERQGGSPLHF
.	TRBV7-8	TRBJ1-6	CASSLGARNSPLHF